A single sample gave rise to the 2 T cell receptor beta chains below, sequenced in a study of early stage breast cancer tumors. The protocol was immunoSEQ multiplex PCR, while the TCRdb copy is restricted to in-frame clones and leaves out a portion. This table has tens of thousands of clones, about 77% appearing once. Sequencing used blood. The origin of the receptors is a person aged 40 to 49 with breast cancer.

The chain links TRBV5-4 to TRBJ1-1; D uncertain. This CDR3 is built from 13 residues. CDR1 and CDR2 (germline): SGHNT, YYREEE (reference sequence). V lost 6 bases to trimming and J lost 0 bases, with 9 bases between them. The CDR3 coding sequence is TGTGCCAGCACCGTGGGAATGAACACTGAAGCTTTCTTT. This codes for CASTVGMNTEAFF.

The V and J genes are TRBV15 and TRBJ1-1; D gene ambiguous. The germline V and J ends were trimmed by 8 bases and 4 bases, with 17 bases remaining between them. Germline-derived CDR1 and CDR2 are LNHNV and YYDKDF (reference sequence). The CDR3 is 14 amino acids. CDR3 in DNA: TGTGCCACCGGAACGGGCCGTCAGGCCACTGAAGCTTTCTTT. As protein: CATGTGRQATEAFF. The full variable domain, completed using reference TRBV15 and TRBJ1-1, is DAMVIQNPRYQVTQFGKPVTLSCSQTLNHNVMYWYQQKSSQAPKLLFHYYDKDFNNEADTPDNFQSRRPNTSFCFLDIRSPGLGDTAMYLCATGTGRQATEAFFGQGTRLTVV.